These T cell receptor beta chains were read from a single sample in a study of metastatic and nonmetastatic thyroid tumors. TCRdb re-clonotyped the PCR reads through MiXCR. The sample consists of some 12,000 clones, around a fifth of them appearing once. Sequencing was performed on adjacent normal tissue. These receptors came from a female donor with papillary thyroid cancer or a benign thyroid nodule (not recorded which). Some clones in this sample may be carry-over from other donors' samples. Each CDR3 is given with its conserved first and last residue. Each record gives: clone size, V gene, D gene, J gene, CDR3 length, CDR3 DNA, CDR3 protein. D genes are given only for firm matches. Rows give clone size only sometimes, using once, few, many, or a class for an expanded clone.

abundance: .; v_gene: TRBV20-1; d_gene: .; j_gene: TRBJ2-7; len: 15; CDR3nt: TGCAGTGCTGCCGGGGTCGGAGGAACTTTCTACGAGCAGTACTTC; CDR3aa: CSAAGVGGTFYEQYF
abundance: many; v_gene: TRBV4-2; d_gene: TRBD2; j_gene: TRBJ2-1; len: 19; CDR3nt: TGTGCCAGCAGCCAAGATGTAGGTACTAGCGGGAGGGCGGCGAATGAGCAGTTCTTC; CDR3aa: CASSQDVGTSGRAANEQFF
abundance: many; v_gene: TRBV30; d_gene: .; j_gene: TRBJ1-1; len: 13; CDR3nt: TGTGCCTGGACGGGGGGCGTAGGCACTGAAGCTTTCTTT; CDR3aa: CAWTGGVGTEAFF
abundance: .; v_gene: TRBV5-1; d_gene: TRBD2; j_gene: TRBJ2-7; len: 17; CDR3nt: TGCGCCAGCAGCTTGAGGGCCAGCGGGAGCGTATCCTACGAGCAGTACTTC; CDR3aa: CASSLRASGSVSYEQYF
abundance: many; v_gene: TRBV3-1; d_gene: .; j_gene: TRBJ2-5; len: 15; CDR3nt: TGTGCCAGCAGCCAACACCCTAGCGACCAAGAGACCCAGTACTTC; CDR3aa: CASSQHPSDQETQYF
abundance: many; v_gene: TRBV2; d_gene: .; j_gene: TRBJ2-3; len: 15; CDR3nt: TGTGCCAGCAGGGATACAGGGAGTGATACAGATACGCAGTATTTT; CDR3aa: CASRDTGSDTDTQYF
abundance: .; v_gene: TRBV5-1; d_gene: .; j_gene: TRBJ1-6; len: 16; CDR3nt: TGCGCCAGCAGCTTGGCCGGGCAGGCCTATAATTCACCCCTCCACTTT; CDR3aa: CASSLAGQAYNSPLHF
abundance: medium-sized; v_gene: TRBV27; d_gene: .; j_gene: TRBJ2-1; len: 18; CDR3nt: TGTGCCAGCAGTTTTTACGGTCGGACCAGGAGCTCCTACAATGAGCAGTTCTTC; CDR3aa: CASSFYGRTRSSYNEQFF
abundance: many; v_gene: TRBV9; d_gene: TRBD2; j_gene: TRBJ2-1; len: 15; CDR3nt: TGTGCCAGCAGCGCGACTAGCGGGTTAGGCAATGAGCAGTTCTTC; CDR3aa: CASSATSGLGNEQFF
abundance: .; v_gene: TRBV20-1; d_gene: .; j_gene: TRBJ2-3; len: 18; CDR3nt: TGCAGTGCTAGAGATCAGGGAGGAACTTGGACTAGCACAGATACGCAGTATTTT; CDR3aa: CSARDQGGTWTSTDTQYF
abundance: few; v_gene: TRBV19; d_gene: .; j_gene: TRBJ2-7; len: 12; CDR3nt: TGTGCCAGTAGGGGGGACTCCTACGAGCAGTACTTC; CDR3aa: CASRGDSYEQYF
abundance: many; v_gene: TRBV5-5; d_gene: .; j_gene: TRBJ2-7; len: 12; CDR3nt: TGTGCCAGCAGCTTGGCCGGGGGCTCAAACTACTTC; CDR3aa: CASSLAGGSNYF
abundance: medium-sized; v_gene: TRBV20-1; d_gene: .; j_gene: TRBJ1-1; len: 13; CDR3nt: TGCAGTGCTAGAGATTTACAGTACCCTGAAGCTTTCTTT; CDR3aa: CSARDLQYPEAFF
abundance: many; v_gene: TRBV20-1; d_gene: .; j_gene: TRBJ2-3; len: 14; CDR3nt: TGCAGTGCCCTACTAAGACAGCCCACAGATACGCAGTATTTT; CDR3aa: CSALLRQPTDTQYF
abundance: .; v_gene: TRBV2; d_gene: .; j_gene: TRBJ1-6; len: 12; CDR3nt: TGTGCCAGCACCCTGAGTGGGGGCACCCTCCACTTT; CDR3aa: CASTLSGGTLHF
abundance: .; v_gene: TRBV7-8; d_gene: TRBD2; j_gene: TRBJ2-5; len: 16; CDR3nt: TGTGCCAGCAGCTTAGGAAGCGGGGTGTCCGGAGAGACCCAGTACTTC; CDR3aa: CASSLGSGVSGETQYF
abundance: many; v_gene: TRBV2; d_gene: .; j_gene: TRBJ2-1; len: 16; CDR3nt: TGTGCCAGCCGGGACAGCCAAGGGTCCCCTAGCGATGAGCAGTTCTTC; CDR3aa: CASRDSQGSPSDEQFF
abundance: .; v_gene: TRBV12-5; d_gene: .; j_gene: TRBJ1-2; len: 18; CDR3nt: TGTGCTAGAGGTTTGGTTACCCGAGGGTTAACTCCTAACTATGGCTACTCCTTC; CDR3aa: CARGLVTRGLTPNYGYSF
abundance: .; v_gene: TRBV11-2; d_gene: TRBD2; j_gene: TRBJ2-5; len: 15; CDR3nt: TGTGCCAGCAGCTTAGCCCAAGGACTAGCGCCTACCCAGTACTTC; CDR3aa: CASSLAQGLAPTQYF